These 22 T cell receptor beta chains were sequenced from one sample in a study of CD8+ T cells in alopecia areata. RNA was isolated and reverse transcribed to cDNA, the sequencing template. Measured with immunoSEQ multiplex PCR; TCRdb has only the in-frame clones, and not every one. The sample has around 20,000 clones, none seen only once; the top ten hold approximately 33%. Cell sorting was performed on pooled cutaneous lymph node cells with CD4, CD8alpha, NKG2D, NKG2ACE and other markers. Sequencing was performed on CD8+ T cells sorted from a lymph node. All receptors derive from a C3H/HeJ mouse with alopecia areata. Strain MHC haplotype: H2-k.

This clone came up many times. The germline and genes are mouse ones. The read ends 4 residues before the CDR3 terminus; that terminus is restored from the germline J gene. The chain couples TRBV19 to TRBJ2-1; 7 bases are shared with TRBD1. This CDR3 is 13 amino acids long. With 5 bases clipped from V and 6 bases from J, the junction kept 5 bases outside the gene matches. Germline V CDR1 and CDR2: FNHDT, SITEND (reference sequence). The CDR3 loop reads CASRTGRGAEQFF. Incomplete CDR3 DNA: TGTGCCAGCAGGACAGGGAGGGGTGCT.

Many counts were recorded for this clone. Gene labels here are mouse ones. The missing CDR3 end, 4 residues past where the read stops, is filled in from the germline J gene. The rearrangement joins TRBV13-3 to TRBJ2-7; 11 bases are shared with TRBD2. The CDR3 has 14 amino acids. V dropped 5 bases and J dropped 0; count of bases not matched to a gene: 1. Germline V gene lookup returns CDR1 NNHDY and CDR2 SYVADS. The part of the CDR3 DNA that was read is TGTGCCAGCAGGGGACTGGGGGACTCCTAT. It codes for CASRGLGDSY. The whole CDR3 is CASRGLGDSYEQYF.

Concerning this clone: Gene and germline names: mouse. The CDR3 end is not reached by the read, which stops 4 residues before it; the germline J gene fills it in. The V and J genes are TRBV12-1 and TRBJ2-7, with a weak D call TRBD1 (6 bases). Germline lookup yields CDR1 SGHSN and CDR2 HYEKVE. V dropped 0 bases and J dropped 0 bases, with 8 bases sitting between them. This CDR3 comprises 14 residues. The CDR3 bases that were read are TGTGCCAGCTCTCTCGGAGGGGGCTCCTAT. Protein product: CASSLGGGSY. The full CDR3 protein is CASSLGGGSYEQYF.

This clone was seen more than once but under ten times. Genes and germline are mouse. The read ends 4 residues early relative to the CDR3; the germline J gene fills the gap. The genes are TRBV20 and TRBJ2-7; 8 bases are shared with TRBD2. CDR1 and CDR2 from the germline V gene are GFQATS and STVNSAI. V dropped 5 bases and J dropped 3; count of bases not matched to a gene: 3. The CDR3 sequence is 12 residues long. CDR3 amino acids: CGARLGIYEQYF. CDR3 DNA, as far as it was read: TGTGGTGCTCGACTGGGGATCTAT.

This clone was observed many times. Gene names are mouse gene names. The CDR3 is cut off 4 residues early in the read; its end comes from the germline J gene. V is TRBV5 and J is TRBJ2-5; 9 positions match TRBD2. The CDR3 runs 14 residues. V lost 4 bases and J lost 3; bases outside the gene matches: 2. Germline V lookup: CDR1 LGHNA, CDR2 YNLKQL (reference sequence). The covered CDR3 bases are TGTGCCAGCAGCCGCTGGGGGGGTCAAGAC. It codes for CASSRWGGQD. The full CDR3 reads CASSRWGGQDTQYF.

This clone has ten or more counts. These gene names are mouse names. The CDR3 extends 4 residues past the end of the read, so its final part is completed from the germline J gene. The chain has TRBV13-3 and TRBJ2-5; 12 positions match TRBD2. Germline trimming cut 5 bases from V and 2 bases from J; bases unmatched to any gene: 3. Germline V CDR1 and CDR2: NNHDY, SYVADS. This CDR3 is 15 amino acids long. The DNA read from the CDR3 is TGTGCCAGCAGCGACTGGGGGGGCATCCAAGAC. Translation gives CASSDWGGIQD. The entire CDR3 reads CASSDWGGIQDTQYF.

In its sample, this clone was seen many times. Genes and germline are mouse. The CDR3 end is not reached by the read, which stops 4 residues before it; the germline J gene fills it in. The chain couples TRBV1 to TRBJ1-2; possible D gene TRBD1, 5 bases. The germline CDR1 and CDR2 sequences are NSQYPW and LRSPGD (reference sequence). The CDR3 runs to 12 residues. CDR3 sequence: CTCSADGGDYTF. CDR3 DNA, as far as it was read: TGCACCTGCAGTGCAGATGGGGGC.

This clone was found many times. Gene names and germline match the mouse. From the germline J gene comes the end of the CDR3, since the read stops 4 residues before it. The chain joins TRBV13-3 to TRBJ2-1, with D perhaps TRBD2 (6 bases). The CDR3 covers 14 residues. Germline V lookup: CDR1 NNHDY, CDR2 SYVADS. CDR3 DNA, as far as it was read: TGTGCCAGCAGTGAGCCGGGATGGGGGGCT. Protein product: CASSEPGWGA. The CDR3 in its entirety is CASSEPGWGAEQFF.

As to this clone: Germline and genes: mouse. The read falls 4 residues short of the CDR3 end, and the missing part is taken from the germline J gene. This rearrangement joins TRBV19 to TRBJ1-1; 7 bases match TRBD1. This CDR3 is 12 amino acids long. Germline CDR1 and CDR2: FNHDT and SITEND (reference sequence). The CDR3 protein is CASSLRDREVFF. The sequenced CDR3 bases are TGTGCCAGCAGTCTCCGGGACAGA. Filled out from reference TRBV19 and TRBJ1-1, the complete variable domain reads GGIITQTPKFLIGQEGQKLTLKCQQNFNHDTMYWYRQDSGKGLRLIYYSITENDLQKGDLSEGYDASREKKSSFSLTVTSAQKNEMAVFLCASSLRDREVFFGKGTRLTVV.

This clone was counted many times. Gene names denote mouse genes. The read ends 4 residues early relative to the CDR3; the germline J gene fills the gap. The gene calls are TRBV5 and TRBJ2-5, with TRBD1 as a possible D gene (5 bases). Germline V gene data show CDR1 as LGHNA and CDR2 as YNLKQL (reference sequence). This CDR3 comprises 15 residues. V was clipped by 0 bases and J by 2 bases, with 9 bases between them. CDR3 bases read: TGTGCCAGCAGCCAAGAAGGGGAGGGCCAAGAC. Its translation is CASSQEGEGQD. The CDR3, in full, reads CASSQEGEGQDTQYF.

To note about this clone: Gene names denote mouse genes. The read comes to an end 4 residues before the CDR3 does, leaving the germline J gene to fill in the end. The chain recombines TRBV19 with TRBJ1-4, with TRBD1 as a possible D gene (6 bases). CDR1 is FNHDT, CDR2 SITEND, per germline (reference sequence). CDR3 length: 13 residues. The V end was cut by 6 bases, the J end by 1 base, with 7 bases between. The DNA read from the CDR3 is TGTGCCAGCATCAGGGGTTCCAACGAA. This codes for CASIRGSNE. The full-length CDR3 reads as CASIRGSNERLFF.

With respect to this clone: The gene names given are mouse names. The read ends 4 residues early relative to the CDR3; the germline J gene fills the gap. The chain couples TRBV14 to TRBJ1-4, with D tentatively TRBD1 (5 bases). This CDR3 comprises 15 residues. V was cut by 1 base and J by 0 bases, with 7 bases left in between. CDR1 and CDR2 (germline): SGHDT, FRDEAV. Partial CDR3 DNA: TGTGCCAGCAGTTTCCCGACAGTTTCCAACGAA. It yields the protein CASSFPTVSNE. The entire CDR3 sequence reads CASSFPTVSNERLFF. Full variable domain (outside the CDR3, taken from reference TRBV14 and TRBJ1-4): EAGVTQSPRYAVLQEGQAVSFWCDPISGHDTLYWYQQPRDQGPQLLVYFRDEAVIDNSQLPSDRFSAVRPKGTNSTLKIQSAKQGDTATYLCASSFPTVSNERLFFGHGTKLSVL.

To note about this clone: Any gene name here is a mouse gene name. Incomplete CDR3 DNA: TGCACCTGCAGTGCAGCTGGGGGGATCTCCTAT. This codes for CTCSAAGGISY. The CDR3 reads in full as CTCSAAGGISYEQYF. This chain connects TRBV1 to TRBJ2-7, with 8 bases identical to TRBD2. Read data end 4 residues before the CDR3 end; the end is taken from the germline J gene. This CDR3 contains 15 residues. The trim removed 1 base at V and 0 bases at J, leaving 2 bases unmatched. The germline V gene encodes CDR1 NSQYPW and CDR2 LRSPGD (reference sequence).

This clone was counted only a few times. Gene labels here are mouse ones. The sequenced fragment ends 4 residues before the CDR3 boundary, so the rest is inferred from the germline J gene. The identical CDR3 is also encoded by other nucleotide sequences in the sample. This chain uses TRBV19 with TRBJ1-2; tentative D call: TRBD1 (6 bases). V was pared by 5 bases and J by 2 bases, with 10 bases between. CDR1 FNHDT and CDR2 SITEND come from the germline V gene (reference sequence). The CDR3 runs 13 residues. CDR3 bases read: TGTGCCAGCAGCTACAGGGTTAACTCC. This sequence encodes CASSYRVNS. The full CDR3 reads CASSYRVNSDYTF.

About this clone itself: The genes are named according to mouse. CDR3 bases read: TGTGCCAGCAGTATAGCGGGGGGAGGCAACGAA. Translating gives CASSIAGGGNE. The entire CDR3 protein is CASSIAGGGNERLFF. The J gene is TRBJ1-4, the V gene TRBV19; D might be TRBD1 (5 bases). Read sequence stops 4 residues before the CDR3 end, and the germline J gene provides the missing end. The CDR3 length is 15 residues. Germline loops: CDR1 FNHDT, CDR2 SITEND (reference sequence). Trimming took 0 bases from V and 4 from J, leaving 10 bases between them.

Worth noting for this clone: Gene names and germline match the mouse. The CDR3 end falls 4 residues outside the read, so it is completed with the germline J gene. The chain carries TRBV12-1 and TRBJ2-7; the D is unclear. Per the germline V gene, CDR1 is SGHSN and CDR2 is HYEKVE. Trimming took off 0 bases at V and 0 bases at J, with 5 bases between the two ends. The CDR3 covers 13 residues. The DNA read from the CDR3 is TGTGCCAGCTCTCTCTACAGCTCCTAT. Protein product: CASSLYSSY. In full, the CDR3 reads CASSLYSSYEQYF.

About this clone: The gene names here belong to mouse. The read is 4 residues too short to cover the CDR3 end, so that end is filled in from the germline J gene. The chain is built from TRBV31 and TRBJ2-7, with TRBD2 matching over 7 bases. In germline, CDR1 is GKSSPN, CDR2 SITVG. The junction had 2 bases not matched to a gene; V was cut back by 0 bases and J by 0 bases. The CDR3 has 14 amino acids. The CDR3 bases that were read are TGTGCCTGGAGTCTATGGACTGGCTCCTAT. This encodes CAWSLWTGSY. The full CDR3 protein reads CAWSLWTGSYEQYF.

Remarks on this clone: The germline and genes are mouse ones. The read terminates 4 residues ahead of where the CDR3 ends, so the germline J gene completes it. Other DNA sequences in this specimen translate into the identical CDR3. J is TRBJ2-1 and V is TRBV1, with TRBD2 identical over 8 bases. The CDR3 sequence is 14 residues long. Germline lookup yields CDR1 NSQYPW and CDR2 LRSPGD (reference sequence). V was pared by 3 bases and J by 3 bases, with 1 base of the junction left unmatched. CDR3 DNA (partial): TGCACCTGCAGTGCGACTGGGGCCTATGCT. Protein sequence: CTCSATGAYA. The entire CDR3 protein reads CTCSATGAYAEQFF.

As concerns this clone: The gene symbols are mouse symbols. The read stops 4 residues short of the end of the CDR3; the missing end is completed from the germline J gene. The V and J genes are TRBV31 and TRBJ2-3, with D tentatively TRBD2 (5 bases). The CDR3 runs 13 residues. V was trimmed by 5 bases and J by 0 bases, leaving 9 bases between them. CDR1 GKSSPN and CDR2 SITVG come from the germline V gene. This chain's CDR3 is CAWVLGSAETLYF. The CDR3 DNA, read in part, is TGTGCCTGGGTTCTGGGTAGTGCAGAA.

This clone was detected a few times. Germline and genes: mouse. The observed sequence ends 4 residues before the CDR3 terminus, with the missing tail filled in from the germline J gene. This rearrangement joins TRBV14 to TRBJ1-2; 11 positions match TRBD1. With 4 bases clipped from V and 1 base from J, the junction kept 0 bases outside the gene matches. In germline, CDR1 is SGHDT, CDR2 FRDEAV. The CDR3 totals 14 residues. The CDR3 spells CASSGTGGNSDYTF. The covered CDR3 bases are TGTGCCAGCAGTGGGACAGGGGGAAACTCC.

This clone was seen repeatedly, ten times or more. The protein TCRdb lists differs from the translation of the DNA at residue 14; the protein given here is translated from the DNA itself. Genes and germline come from the mouse. The read finishes 3 residues shy of the CDR3 end, and the germline J gene is used to complete it. The rearrangement joins TRBV13-3 to TRBJ1-3; 11 bases are shared with TRBD1. The germline CDR1 and CDR2 sequences are NNHDY and SYVADS. V gave up 1 base and J gave up 3 bases; unmatched junction bases: 6. The CDR3 sequence is 17 residues long. The CDR3 bases that were read are TGTGCCAGCAGTGATCGGAGGGGGACAGGGGGTGGAAATACG. Translation: CASSDRRGTGGGNT. The complete CDR3 sequence is CASSDRRGTGGGNTLYF.

A few counts support this clone. The genes are named according to mouse. The read gets to within 4 residues of the CDR3 end, and the germline J gene fills in the rest. The V and J genes are TRBV17 and TRBJ2-7; no clear D. Looked up from germline, CDR1 is MNHDT and CDR2 is YYDKIL. Trimming took 4 bases from V and 2 from J, leaving 3 bases between them. This CDR3 spans 11 amino acids. The CDR3 DNA, read in part, is TGTGCTAGCAGTAACACCTAT. Its protein is CASSNTY. The whole CDR3 protein is CASSNTYEQYF.